This T cell receptor beta chain was observed in a study of synovial regulatory T cells in juvenile arthritis. Regarding the study as a whole: Across patients, iaTreg TCR repertoires were mostly private, partly shared with synovial Teff and blood CPL. Synovial Treg CDR3 sequences overlapped more with iaTregs than other circulating Tregs.

Donors were roughly eleven juvenile idiopathic arthritis patients with active disease, 3 polyarticular and 8 oligoarticular. This table comes from immunoSEQ multiplex PCR, and its TCRdb copy is limited to in-frame clones, with some not included. The sample table sets out approximately 9,500 clones. CDR1 is SGHTA and CDR2 is FQGNSA in the germline V gene. CDR3 size: 13 residues. The DNA is unrecorded. On this clone itself: Its antigen is not known.

The rearrangement joins TRBV7-2 to TRBJ1-2; the TCRdb call, TRBD1, lacks DNA for checking. The sample comprised Treg cells from blood. The subset: remaining (HLA-DR-negative) circulating blood Treg cells. The source is a donor aged 2-30 years with juvenile idiopathic arthritis. The CDR3 protein is CASSSRVAYGYTF. The complete variable domain, with remaining parts taken from reference TRBV7-2 and TRBJ1-2, reads GAGVSQSPSNKVTEKGKDVELRCDPISGHTALYWYRQSLGQGLEFLIYFQGNSAPDKSGLPSDRFSAERTGGSVSTLTIQRTQQEDSAVYLCASSSRVAYGYTFGSGTRLTVV.